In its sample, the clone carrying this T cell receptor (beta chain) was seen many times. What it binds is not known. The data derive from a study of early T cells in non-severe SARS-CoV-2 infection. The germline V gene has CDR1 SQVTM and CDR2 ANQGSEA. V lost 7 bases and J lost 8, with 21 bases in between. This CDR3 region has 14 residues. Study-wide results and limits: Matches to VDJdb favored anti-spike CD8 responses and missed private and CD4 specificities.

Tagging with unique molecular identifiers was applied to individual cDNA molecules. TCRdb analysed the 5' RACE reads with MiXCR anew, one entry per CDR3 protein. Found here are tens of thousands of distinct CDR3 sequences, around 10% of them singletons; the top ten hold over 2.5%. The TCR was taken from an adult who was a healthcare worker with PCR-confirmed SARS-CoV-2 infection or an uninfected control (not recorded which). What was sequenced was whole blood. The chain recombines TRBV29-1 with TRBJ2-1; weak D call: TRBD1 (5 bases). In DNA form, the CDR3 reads TGCAGCGCCGTGGGGAACAAGGGGTTAGATGAGCAGTTCTTC. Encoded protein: CSAVGNKGLDEQFF.